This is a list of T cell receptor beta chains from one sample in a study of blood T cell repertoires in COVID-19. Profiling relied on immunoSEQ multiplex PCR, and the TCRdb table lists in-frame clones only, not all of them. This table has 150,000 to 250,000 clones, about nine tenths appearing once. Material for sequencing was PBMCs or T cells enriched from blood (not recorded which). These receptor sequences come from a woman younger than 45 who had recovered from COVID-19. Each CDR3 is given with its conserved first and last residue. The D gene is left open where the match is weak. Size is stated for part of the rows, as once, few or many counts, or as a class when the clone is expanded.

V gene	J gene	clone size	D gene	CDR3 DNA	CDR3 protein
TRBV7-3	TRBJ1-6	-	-	TGTGCCAGCAGCTTGGGGACAAACTATAATTCACCCCTCCACTTT	CASSLGTNYNSPLHF
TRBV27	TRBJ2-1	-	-	TGTGCCAGTAAGCGGAGCTCCTACAATGAGCAGTTCTTC	CASKRSSYNEQFF
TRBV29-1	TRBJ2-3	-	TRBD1	TGCAGCGAGACAGGGGGGGGCACAGATACGCAGTATTTT	CSETGGGTDTQYF
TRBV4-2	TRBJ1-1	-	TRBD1	TGTGCCAGCAGCCAAGTGGACAGGGGAGGCACTGAAGCTTTCTTT	CASSQVDRGGTEAFF
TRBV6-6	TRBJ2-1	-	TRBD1	TGTGCCAGCAGTTACTCAAGGACAGGAGGAAGTAATGAGCAGTTCTTC	CASSYSRTGGSNEQFF
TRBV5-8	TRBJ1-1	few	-	TGTGCCAGCAGCTCAGGGGAGGGGAGCACTGAAGCTTTCTTT	CASSSGEGSTEAFF
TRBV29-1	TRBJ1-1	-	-	TGCAGCGCCCTTGTGGCAGATGAAGCTTTCTTT	CSALVADEAFF
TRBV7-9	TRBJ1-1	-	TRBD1	TGTGCCAGCAGCCTAAGCGGCAGGGGGGCTTTCTTT	CASSLSGRGAFF
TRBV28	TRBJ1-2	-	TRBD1	TGTGCCAGCAGTATAATAGGGACAGAGCTCAACCATGGCTACACCTTC	CASSIIGTELNHGYTF
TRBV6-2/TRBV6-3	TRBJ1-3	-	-	TGTGCCAGCAGTTACTCGGCAAACTCTGGAAACACCATATATTTT	CASSYSANSGNTIYF
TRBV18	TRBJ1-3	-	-	TGTGCCAGCTCACCCCAGGGTAAATCAGGAAACACCATATATTTT	CASSPQGKSGNTIYF
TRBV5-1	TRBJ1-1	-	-	TGCGCCAGCAGAGTTGCCGGGGTTCACACTGAAGCTTTCTTT	CASRVAGVHTEAFF
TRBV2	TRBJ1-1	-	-	TGTGCCAGCAGTTCCCCCACGCAGGGGAACACTGAAGCTTTCTTT	CASSSPTQGNTEAFF
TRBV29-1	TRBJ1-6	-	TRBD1	TGCAGCGTACGCCCGGGACAGGGCGAACCCCTCCACTTT	CSVRPGQGEPLHF
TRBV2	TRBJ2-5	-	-	TGTGCCAGCATAGGTGTGAGGCTCGCGTCAGAGACCCAGTACTTC	CASIGVRLASETQYF
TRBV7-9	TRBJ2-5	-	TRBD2	TGTGCCAGCAGCCCAGGATTTCGAGCGGGGGGATGGGAGACCCAGTACTTC	CASSPGFRAGGWETQYF
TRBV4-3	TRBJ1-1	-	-	TGCGCCAGCAGCCAATCCAGGGGTTGGCAGAACACTGAAGCTTTCTTT	CASSQSRGWQNTEAFF
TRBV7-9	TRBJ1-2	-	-	TGTGCCAGCAGCTCCAACAGGGTGCAGAAGTATGGCTACACCTTC	CASSSNRVQKYGYTF
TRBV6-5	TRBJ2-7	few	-	TGTGCCAGCAGTTATAGGGGTTCATTCTACGAGCAGTACTTC	CASSYRGSFYEQYF
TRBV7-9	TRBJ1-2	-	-	TGTGCCAGCAGCCCCCAGGGAACCTCGGGCTATGGCTACACCTTC	CASSPQGTSGYGYTF
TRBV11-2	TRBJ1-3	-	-	TGTGCCAGCAGCTTAGACGGTCCTGGAAACACCATATATTTT	CASSLDGPGNTIYF
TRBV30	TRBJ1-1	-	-	TGTGCCTGGAGTTCTCGACTGGGGCGCGCCACTGAAGCTTTCTTT	CAWSSRLGRATEAFF
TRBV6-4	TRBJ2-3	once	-	TGTGCCAGCAGTACAGGGACAGATACGCAGTATTTT	CASSTGTDTQYF
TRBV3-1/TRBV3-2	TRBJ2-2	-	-	TGTGCCAGCAGCGGCTCCCGGGCCCAGGGTCGCACCGGGGAGCTGTTTTTT	CASSGSRAQGRTGELFF
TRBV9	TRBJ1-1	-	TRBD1	TGTGCCAGCAGCAAAACGGGACAGGGGGACACTGAAGCTTTCTTT	CASSKTGQGDTEAFF
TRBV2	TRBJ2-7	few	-	TGTGCCAGCCTTTACAGTTCCTACGAGCAGTACTTC	CASLYSSYEQYF
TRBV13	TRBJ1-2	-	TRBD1	TGTGCCAGCAGCTTAGGCCGGGGCAGGGGGGTCCGCCTCTATGGCTACACCTTC	CASSLGRGRGVRLYGYTF
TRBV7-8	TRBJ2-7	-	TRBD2	TGTGCCAGCAGCTTAGGGACTAGCGGCTTCTCTTCCTACGAGCAGTACTTC	CASSLGTSGFSSYEQYF
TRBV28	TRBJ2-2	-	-	TGTGCCAGCAGTTTTGAGACAGTCACCGGGGAGCTGTTTTTT	CASSFETVTGELFF
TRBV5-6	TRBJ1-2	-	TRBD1	TGTGCCAGCAGCACCCCGACAGGGTACTATGGCTACACCTTC	CASSTPTGYYGYTF
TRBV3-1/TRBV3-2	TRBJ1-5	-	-	TGTGCCAGCAGCCAAGGGACATCCTATAGCAATCAGCCCCAGCATTTT	CASSQGTSYSNQPQHF
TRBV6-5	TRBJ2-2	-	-	TGTGCCAGCCGACCCTCGCGGGGGAACACCGGGGAGCTGTTTTTT	CASRPSRGNTGELFF
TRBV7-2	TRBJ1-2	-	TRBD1	TGTGCCAGCAGCTTAGGGACAGGCGATAACTATGGCTACACCTTC	CASSLGTGDNYGYTF
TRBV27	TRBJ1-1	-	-	TGTGCCAGCAGTTTATTATCGAGGAACACTGAAGCTTTCTTT	CASSLLSRNTEAFF
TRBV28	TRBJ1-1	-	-	TGTGCCAGCGGGATTCAACAGGGTGGGCGTCATGGGAACACTGAAGCTTTCTTT	CASGIQQGGRHGNTEAFF
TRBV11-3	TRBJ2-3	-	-	TGTGCCAGCAGCTTAGGAAGGCTCGGGACTAGCACAGATACGCAGTATTTT	CASSLGRLGTSTDTQYF
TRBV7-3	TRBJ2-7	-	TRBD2	TGTGCCAGCAGCTTAGCCAGCGGGGCCTACGAGCAGTACTTC	CASSLASGAYEQYF
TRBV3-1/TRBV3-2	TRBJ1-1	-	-	TGTGCCAGCAGCCCAACGGACAGAAACACTGAAGCTTTCTTT	CASSPTDRNTEAFF
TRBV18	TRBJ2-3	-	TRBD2	TGTGCCAGCTCATCGGGACGGGGGGTAGATACGCAGTATTTT	CASSSGRGVDTQYF
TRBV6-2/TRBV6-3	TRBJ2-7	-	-	TGTGCCAGCAGTTACGTCTTCCACGAGCAGTACTTC	CASSYVFHEQYF
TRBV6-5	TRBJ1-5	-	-	TGTGCCAGCAGTTACTCGTCAGGGCTCAATCAGCCCCAGCATTTT	CASSYSSGLNQPQHF
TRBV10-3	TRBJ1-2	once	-	TGTGCCACAACCCTGACAGGCATCTATGGCTACACCTTC	CATTLTGIYGYTF
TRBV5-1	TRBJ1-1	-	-	TGCGCCAGCAGCTTTTCGACAGGGAACACTGAAGCTTTCTTT	CASSFSTGNTEAFF
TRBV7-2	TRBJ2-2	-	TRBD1	TGTGCCAGCAGCCAACAGGGGGGTTCTACCGGGGAGCTGTTTTTT	CASSQQGGSTGELFF
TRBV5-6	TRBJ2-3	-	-	TGTGCCAGCAGCTTGGGTGGCGGGTCCACCCATCATGGGGATACGCAGTATTTT	CASSLGGGSTHHGDTQYF
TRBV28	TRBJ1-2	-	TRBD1	TGTGCCAGCAGTTTCGGGGACAGCTATGGCTACACCTTC	CASSFGDSYGYTF
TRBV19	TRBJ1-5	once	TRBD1	TGTGCCAGTACTCCACAGGGGGTACTGGAGCAGCCCCAGCATTTT	CASTPQGVLEQPQHF